Shown below are 6 T cell receptor beta chains from a single sample sequenced in a study of control samples from healthy donors and cancer patients. Method: immunoSEQ multiplex PCR; TCRdb's copy keeps in-frame clones and lacks some. The data show around 110,000 clones, 75% to 90% seen once. Sequenced sample: PBMCs. These receptors were taken from a woman in her forties or fifties with colorectal cancer.

The rearrangement links TRBV5-1 to TRBJ1-6; a weak D match, TRBD1 (5 bases). The V end lost 0 bases, the J end lost 7 bases, and 8 bases lay between the germline ends. Per the germline V gene, CDR1 is SGHRS and CDR2 is YFSETQ. This CDR3 is 14 amino acids long. CDR3 sequence (DNA): TGCGCCAGCAGCTTGGCGACAGACAATTCACCCCTCCACTTT. Translation gives CASSLATDNSPLHF.

This clone was observed a single time. CDR3 DNA sequence: TGCGCCAGCAGTGAAGTCTTAACTGAAGCTTTCTTT. Translating it yields CASSEVLTEAFF. The chain carries TRBV10-2 and TRBJ1-1; D is ambiguous. The CDR3 sequence is 12 residues long. The germline CDR1 and CDR2 sequences are WSHSY and SAAADI. Trimming pared 3 bases from V and 5 bases from J, leaving 7 bases between.

This rearrangement joins TRBV30 to TRBJ1-2; the match to TRBD1 covers 10 bases. The CDR3 covers 15 residues. After removal of 3 bases from V and 4 bases from J, the junction contained 8 bases not matched to a gene. Germline V gives CDR1 GTSNPN, CDR2 SVGIG (reference sequence). CDR3: CAWRTDRGPSYGYTF. CDR3 DNA sequence: TGTGCCTGGAGAACCGACAGGGGGCCCTCCTATGGCTACACCTTC.

The CDR3 DNA follows: TGCGCCAGCAGCTTGAACTGGGGTAGCGCTAGCACAGATACGCAGTATTTT. Its protein product is CASSLNWGSASTDTQYF. V gene TRBV5-1 combines with J gene TRBJ2-3, with a possible D match to TRBD2 (5 bases). Trimming left V 1 base short and J 0 bases short, with 15 bases between. The CDR3 has 17 amino acids. Germline V gives CDR1 SGHRS, CDR2 YFSETQ. Looking up the rest from reference TRBV5-1 and TRBJ2-3 gives the full variable domain: KAGVTQTPRYLIKTRGQQVTLSCSPISGHRSVSWYQQTPGQGLQFLFEYFSETQRNKGNFPGRFSGRQFSNSRSEMNVSTLELGDSALYLCASSLNWGSASTDTQYFGPGTRLTVL.

Ten or more counts support this clone. The chain uses TRBV6-6 and TRBJ1-1; D is unresolved. Germline V lookup: CDR1 MNHNY, CDR2 SVGAGI (reference sequence). This CDR3 comprises 14 residues. V was shortened by 4 bases and J by 5 bases, with 14 bases between the two germline ends. In nucleotides, the CDR3 is TGTGCCAGCAGTTCCTCTAGAGGGCAGACTGAAGCTTTCTTT. Translated: CASSSSRGQTEAFF.

V gene TRBV27 combines with J gene TRBJ2-3; D unclear. The ends were cut back, 7 bases at V and 1 base at J, with 9 bases in the middle. CDR1 MNHEY and CDR2 SMNVEV come from the germline V gene (reference sequence). The CDR3 covers 13 residues. The CDR3: CASKVGRTDTQYF. The CDR3 DNA follows: TGTGCCAGCAAGGTGGGCCGCACAGATACGCAGTATTTT.